A single sample is the source of the 28 T cell receptor beta chains below, sequenced in a study of patients and donors after allogeneic stem cell transplantation. TCRdb reprocessed the RT-PCR reads via MiXCR and lists one record per CDR3 protein. In the table there are roughly 880,000 distinct CDR3 sequences, 15% to 20% of which are singletons. Sequencing was performed on blood, either unsorted or a sorted T cell fraction (not recorded which). These receptor sequences come from a human donor who was either an allogeneic HSCT recipient or a stem cell or donor lymphocyte infusion donor (not recorded which). It is not recorded whose cells these are; they may come from a transplant donor.

This clonotype was detected only a few times. The rearrangement joins TRBV6-5 to TRBJ2-3; 14 bases line up with TRBD2. Germline assignment: CDR1 MNHEY and CDR2 SVGAGI. The CDR3 length is 17 residues. V lost 1 base and J lost 4; bases outside the gene matches: 4. CDR3 loop: CASSYLTSGRASDTQYF. The CDR3 DNA is TGTGCCAGCAGTTACTTGACTAGCGGGAGGGCATCAGATACGCAGTATTTT.

V and J are TRBV15 and TRBJ2-3; tentatively, D is TRBD2 (5 bases). Germline V lookup: CDR1 LNHNV, CDR2 YYDKDF (reference sequence). V dropped 3 bases and J dropped 0 bases, with 13 bases sitting between them. CDR3 length equals 16 residues. The CDR3 loop is CATSRTIQASTDTQYF. The DNA of the CDR3 is TGTGCCACCAGCAGGACTATCCAAGCGAGCACAGATACGCAGTATTTT.

The CDR3 sequence is CASSLRAGSLSYEQYF. CDR3 in DNA: TGTGCCAGCAGCTTACGGGCAGGGTCCCTCTCCTACGAGCAGTACTTC. The chain couples TRBV7-2 to TRBJ2-7; D possibly corresponds to TRBD1 (5 bases). The germline V and J ends were trimmed by 2 bases and 0 bases, with 14 bases remaining between them. CDR3 size: 16 residues. Germline loops: CDR1 SGHTA, CDR2 FQGNSA.

The chain links TRBV29-1 to TRBJ2-1, with TRBD2 matching over 10 bases. V shed 2 bases and J 9 bases; nucleotides not matched to a gene: 7. This CDR3 region has 14 residues. The germline V gene encodes CDR1 SQVTM and CDR2 ANQGSEA. CDR3 coding DNA: TGCAGCGTTGAACGTAGCGGGGGGAACATTGAGCAGTTCTTC. Protein sequence: CSVERSGGNIEQFF.

V and J are TRBV29-1 and TRBJ2-7, with D perhaps given as TRBD1 or TRBD2 (6 bases each). The germline gives CDR1 SQVTM, CDR2 ANQGSEA. Trimming shortened V by 5 bases and J by 3 bases, and 23 bases separated the two germline ends. CDR3 length: 16 amino acids. CDR3 loop: CSVLGAVEGRSYEQYF. The CDR3 DNA reads TGCAGCGTTTTGGGGGCCGTGGAGGGACGAAGCTACGAGCAGTACTTC.

The J gene is TRBJ2-3, the V gene TRBV6-5, with D maybe TRBD1 (8 bases). With 0 bases removed from V and 2 bases from J, the gap between germline ends came to 21 bases. CDR1 is MNHEY and CDR2 is SVGAGI in the germline V gene. The length of the CDR3 is 19 residues. This CDR3 reads CASSYSPTTGGDYTDTQYF. In DNA form, the CDR3 reads TGTGCCAGCAGTTACTCCCCGACAACAGGGGGGGACTACACAGATACGCAGTATTTT.

CDR3 sequence (DNA): TGTGCCAGCAGCCAAGCTGGGACTAGCGGGGGGTACAATGAGCAGTTCTTC. Amino acids: CASSQAGTSGGYNEQFF. The gene calls are TRBV4-2 and TRBJ2-1; 15 positions match TRBD2. This CDR3 is built from 17 residues. CDR1 and CDR2 from the germline V gene are LGHNA and YNFKEQ. V shed 1 base and J 4 bases; nucleotides not matched to a gene: 2.

The V and J genes are TRBV6-5 and TRBJ2-7, with D perhaps matching TRBD1 or TRBD2 (5 bases each). The V gene lost 2 bases and the J gene lost 4 bases, with 9 bases spanning the gap. The germline CDR1 and CDR2 sequences are MNHEY and SVGAGI. The CDR3 length is 13 residues. The CDR3 loop reads CASSYGGRYEQYF. The CDR3 nucleotides read TGTGCCAGCAGTTACGGGGGAAGGTACGAGCAGTACTTC.

This CDR3 reads CASSQETGGLTGELFF. The CDR3 DNA follows: TGCGCCAGCAGCCAAGAGACGGGGGGGCTTACCGGGGAGCTGTTTTTT. The chain links TRBV4-3 to TRBJ2-2; 8 bases align to TRBD2. CDR1 LGHNA and CDR2 YSLEER come from the germline V gene. The J segment lost 5 bases and the V segment lost 0 bases, leaving 5 bases of the junction unmatched. This CDR3 contains 16 residues.

The chain carries TRBV19 and TRBJ2-2; no definite D call. V was trimmed by 9 bases and J by 5 bases, leaving 7 bases between them. The CDR3 runs to 11 residues. CDR1 is LNHDA, CDR2 SQIVND, per germline (reference sequence). The CDR3 DNA reads as TGTGCCAGCTGGGGAACCGGGGAGCTGTTTTTT. Protein sequence: CASWGTGELFF.

The rearrangement uses TRBV6-1 and TRBJ2-7; D remains unclear. Per the germline V gene, CDR1 is MNHNS and CDR2 is SASEGT. Trimming left V 2 bases short and J 3 bases short, with 11 bases between. This CDR3 is 14 amino acids long. The CDR3 is CASSENMPYYEQYF. In DNA, the CDR3 is TGTGCCAGCAGTGAAAATATGCCTTACTACGAGCAGTACTTC.

CDR3 nucleotides: TGTGCCAGCAGCTTGGGGGGGTTCCCTGAAGAGACCCAGTACTTC. Protein product: CASSLGGFPEETQYF. This chain joins TRBV5-6 and TRBJ2-5; D tentatively fits TRBD1 or TRBD2 (5 bases each). The CDR3 extends over 15 amino acids. CDR1 is SGHDT and CDR2 is YYEEEE in the germline V gene. Trimming took 0 bases from V and 3 from J, leaving 12 bases between them. Together with reference TRBV5-6 and TRBJ2-5, the CDR3 gives the full variable domain: DAGVTQSPTHLIKTRGQQVTLRCSPKSGHDTVSWYQQALGQGPQFIFQYYEEEERQRGNFPDRFSGHQFPNYSSELNVNALLLGDSALYLCASSLGGFPEETQYFGPGTRLLVL.

Only a few counts were recorded for this clonotype. The chain uses TRBV12-3 or TRBV12-4 and TRBJ1-2, with TRBD1 matching 7 bases. The J segment lost 8 bases and the V segment lost 2 bases, leaving 5 bases of the junction unmatched. The CDR3 length is 13 residues. The CDR3 DNA reads TGTGCCAGCAGTTTACAGGGGGTGAGCGGCTACACCTTC. The encoded protein is CASSLQGVSGYTF.

There are a few counts of this clonotype. V is TRBV20-1 and J is TRBJ1-2; 7 bases align to TRBD1. Germline-derived CDR1 and CDR2 are DFQATT and SNEGSKA (reference sequence). Trimming took 0 bases from V and 2 from J; bases not matched to a gene: 3. The CDR3 has 14 residues. DNA of the CDR3: TGCAGTGCTAGAGATCAGACAGGGAACTATGGCTACACCTTC. Translating gives CSARDQTGNYGYTF.

This clonotype was recorded at least ten times. The CDR3 loop is CSARYSLDRSSPLHF. In nucleotides, the CDR3 is TGCAGTGCTAGATATTCCCTGGACAGATCCTCACCCCTCCACTTT. V gene TRBV20-1 combines with J gene TRBJ1-6, with a tentative D call TRBD1 (6 bases). The germline gives CDR1 DFQATT, CDR2 SNEGSKA (reference sequence). V lost 2 bases and J 10 bases, leaving 18 bases between the germline ends. The CDR3 spans 15 residues.

The chain is built from TRBV12-3 or TRBV12-4 and TRBJ1-1, with a possible D match to TRBD1 (5 bases). The ends were cut back, 2 bases at V and 11 bases at J, with 12 bases in the middle. The CDR3 is 12 residues long. CDR3 DNA sequence: TGTGCCAGCAGTTTAAATCGGGGGAAGGCTTTCTTT. This encodes CASSLNRGKAFF.

The V call is TRBV24-1, the J call TRBJ2-3; TRBD2 matches 9 bases. This CDR3 has 16 amino acids. Germline CDR1 KGHDR, CDR2 SFDVKD. V gave up 4 bases and J gave up 5 bases; unmatched junction bases: 9. The chain's CDR3 is CATSELTSGARDTQYF. The DNA of the CDR3 is TGTGCCACCAGTGAGTTGACTAGCGGAGCCCGAGATACGCAGTATTTT.

CDR3 bases: TGTGCCAGCAGCCAGGACAATATCAGCGGCTACACCTTC. It specifies CASSQDNISGYTF. The J gene is TRBJ1-2, the V gene TRBV6-1; possible D gene TRBD1, 5 bases. The CDR3 totals 13 residues. V dropped 6 bases and J dropped 8 bases, with 16 bases sitting between them. Germline CDR1 MNHNS, CDR2 SASEGT.

This clonotype turned up a few times. The genes are TRBV19 and TRBJ1-1; the D is unclear. The CDR3 is 14 residues long. Per the germline V gene, CDR1 is LNHDA and CDR2 is SQIVND (reference sequence). The V and J ends lost 7 bases and 1 base respectively, with 13 bases between them. The CDR3 loop is CASTPGRQNTEAFF. DNA of the CDR3: TGTGCCAGTACTCCTGGACGACAGAACACTGAAGCTTTCTTT. The full variable domain, with the rest looked up from reference TRBV19 and TRBJ1-1, is DGGITQSPKYLFRKEGQNVTLSCEQNLNHDAMYWYRQDPGQGLRLIYYSQIVNDFQKGDIAEGYSVSREKKESFPLTVTSAQKNPTAFYLCASTPGRQNTEAFFGQGTRLTVV.

The chain is built from TRBV5-1 and TRBJ1-1, with D unclear. Germline CDR1 reads SGHRS; CDR2 reads YFSETQ. Trimming shortened V by 1 base and J by 5 bases, and 12 bases separated the two germline ends. The CDR3 loop spans 14 amino acids. CDR3 sequence (DNA): TGCGCCAGCAGCTTGATTAAGGGCCGGACTGAAGCTTTCTTT. This sequence encodes CASSLIKGRTEAFF.

This clonotype came up a few times. The chain links TRBV12-3 or TRBV12-4 to TRBJ2-3, with 12 positions matching TRBD2. The CDR3 length is 15 residues. The trim removed 7 bases at V and 6 bases at J, leaving 8 bases unmatched. The CDR3 loop reads CASTKLAGGRDTQYF. In DNA form, the CDR3 reads TGTGCCAGCACAAAACTAGCGGGAGGTAGGGATACGCAGTATTTT.

Only a few counts were recorded for this clonotype. The chain combines TRBV5-1 with TRBJ1-1, with D possibly TRBD1 on 6 matching bases. Deletions cut 4 bases from V and 3 bases from J, with 10 bases between. There are 13 residues in the CDR3. The germline V gene has CDR1 SGHRS and CDR2 YFSETQ. The CDR3 spells CASSVYRDTEAFF. CDR3 DNA: TGCGCCAGCAGCGTCTACAGGGACACTGAAGCTTTCTTT.

The chain couples TRBV27 to TRBJ2-1, with D perhaps matching TRBD1 (6 bases). This CDR3 is 16 amino acids long. In germline, CDR1 is MNHEY, CDR2 SMNVEV (reference sequence). Trimming cost V 4 bases and J 4 bases, with 17 bases left between them. CDR3 protein: CASSSILGANYNEQFF. In nucleotides, the CDR3 is TGTGCCAGCAGTTCTATCTTGGGGGCTAATTACAATGAGCAGTTCTTC.

At least ten counts were recorded for this clonotype. The chain uses TRBV10-3 and TRBJ1-2, with unresolved D. Looked up from germline, CDR1 is ENHRY and CDR2 is SYGVKD. V lost 3 bases and J 4 bases, leaving 9 bases between the germline ends. This CDR3 comprises 13 residues. As DNA, the CDR3 is TGTGCCATCAGTGACGGGGATCCCTATGGCTACACCTTC. This sequence encodes CAISDGDPYGYTF.

CDR3 in DNA: TGCGCCAGCAGCCCGAGGGGGGGGTTTAGCAATCAGCCCCAGCATTTT. Translating it yields CASSPRGGFSNQPQHF. The chain has TRBV5-1 and TRBJ1-5; a possible D gene is TRBD1 (6 bases). The CDR3 is made up of 16 amino acids. Germline CDR1 is SGHRS and CDR2 is YFSETQ. The ends were cut back, 4 bases at V and 0 bases at J, with 14 bases in the middle.

A few counts support this clonotype. J is TRBJ1-2 and V is TRBV10-3; possible D gene TRBD1, 5 bases. This CDR3 contains 14 residues. CDR1 is ENHRY, CDR2 SYGVKD, per germline. Trimming took off 9 bases at V and 2 bases at J, with 16 bases between the two ends. The CDR3 spells CAISSGRINYGYTF. As DNA, the CDR3 is TGTGCCATTTCCTCGGGACGGATAAACTATGGCTACACCTTC.

This clonotype was counted a few times. The chain recombines TRBV28 with TRBJ2-7; D is undetermined. Trimming removed 5 bases from V and 2 bases from J, with 13 bases in between. Germline loops: CDR1 MDHEN, CDR2 SYDVKM. This CDR3 has 14 residues. The CDR3 spells CASSTGDGTYEQYF. CDR3 DNA: TGTGCCAGCAGTACGGGTGACGGTACCTACGAGCAGTACTTC.

This clonotype has more than one count but fewer than ten. V gene TRBV11-3 combines with J gene TRBJ2-5; 13 bases map to TRBD2. After removal of 5 bases from V and 6 bases from J, the junction contained 9 bases not matched to a gene. The CDR3 is 16 amino acids. CDR1 is SGHNT and CDR2 is YENEEA in the germline V gene. This CDR3 reads CASSPRTSGSMKTQYF. The CDR3 coding sequence is TGTGCCAGCAGCCCAAGGACTAGCGGGAGTATGAAGACCCAGTACTTC.